This T cell receptor (beta chain) was recovered during a study of T cells in Graves' hyperthyroidism and ophthalmopathy. General study findings and limits: Model output signaled ophthalmopathy a median roughly 6 months ahead of onset.

RNA transcripts gave rise to amplified TCR beta CDR3 regions. TCR CDR3 underwent first-round RT-PCR with the HTBI primer set. One entry per CDR3 protein results from TCRdb running MiXCR on the multiplex PCR reads. This repertoire shows roughly 420,000 distinct CDR3 sequences, less than 20% found once; its top ten account for roughly 13%. This clonotype occurred many times. Its antigen is undetermined. The sequenced material came from blood. This TCR was recovered from a woman aged 18-30 years with Graves' hyperthyroidism.

The CDR3 coding sequence is TGTGCCAGCAGTTTTGACGGGCCTAGCAGGGTATCGGCCCAGCATTTT. Its protein is CASSFDGPSRVSAQHF. The rearrangement joins TRBV27 to TRBJ1-5; TRBD1 is a possible D gene (5 bases). This CDR3 has 16 amino acids. V lost 3 bases and J lost 11, with 23 bases in between. CDR1 is MNHEY and CDR2 is SMNVEV in the germline V gene (reference sequence).